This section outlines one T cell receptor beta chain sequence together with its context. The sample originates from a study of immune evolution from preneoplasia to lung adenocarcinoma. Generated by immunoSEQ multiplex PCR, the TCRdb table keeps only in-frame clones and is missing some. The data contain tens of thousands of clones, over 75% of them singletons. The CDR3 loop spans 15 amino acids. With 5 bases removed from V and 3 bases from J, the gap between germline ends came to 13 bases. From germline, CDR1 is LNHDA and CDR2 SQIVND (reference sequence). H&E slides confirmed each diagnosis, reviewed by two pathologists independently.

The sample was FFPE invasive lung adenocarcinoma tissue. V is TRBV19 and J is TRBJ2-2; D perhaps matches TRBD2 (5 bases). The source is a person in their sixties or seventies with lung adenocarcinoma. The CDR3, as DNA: TGTGCCAGTAGTCCCTACGCGGGTTACACCGGGGAGCTGTTTTTT. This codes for CASSPYAGYTGELFF.